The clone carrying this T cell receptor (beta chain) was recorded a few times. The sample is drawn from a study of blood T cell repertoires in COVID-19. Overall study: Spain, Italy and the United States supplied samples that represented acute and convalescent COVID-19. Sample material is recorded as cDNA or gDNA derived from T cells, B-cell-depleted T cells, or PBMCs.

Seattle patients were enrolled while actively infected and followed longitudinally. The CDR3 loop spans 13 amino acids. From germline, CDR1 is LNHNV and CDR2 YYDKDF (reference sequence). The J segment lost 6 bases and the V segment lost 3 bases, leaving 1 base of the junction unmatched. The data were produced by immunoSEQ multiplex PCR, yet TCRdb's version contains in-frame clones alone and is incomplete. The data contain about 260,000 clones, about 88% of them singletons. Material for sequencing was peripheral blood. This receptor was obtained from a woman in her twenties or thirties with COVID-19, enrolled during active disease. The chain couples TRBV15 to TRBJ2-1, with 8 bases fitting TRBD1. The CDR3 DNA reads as TGTGCCACCAGCAGTGACAGGGGCAATGAGCAGTTCTTC. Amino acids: CATSSDRGNEQFF.